In its sample, the clone carrying this T cell receptor (beta chain) was seen a few times. This sample was included in a study of OX40 agonist ivuxolimab in advanced cancers. Profiling relied on immunoSEQ multiplex PCR, and the TCRdb table lists in-frame clones only, not all of them. This table has roughly 19,000 clones, around 72% appearing once. The germline V gene has CDR1 MNHNS and CDR2 SASEGT. Trimming at V came to 3 bases and at J to 0 bases, leaving 6 bases not matched to a gene. The CDR3 contains 16 residues. This clonotype was obtained from an adult with an advanced solid tumor such as melanoma, head and neck, liver or kidney cancer. The chain carries TRBV6-1 and TRBJ2-5; 8 bases line up with TRBD1. The sample here was CD4+ or CD8+ T cells sorted from blood, taken in a trial of the OX40 agonist ivuxolimab. The CDR3 DNA reads as TGTGCCAGCAGTGATCCCGGGACAGGATACCAAGAGACCCAGTACTTC. It specifies CASSDPGTGYQETQYF.